A selection of T cell receptor beta chains follows, all from one sample in a study of blood T cell repertoires in COVID-19. Assay used: immunoSEQ multiplex PCR; TCRdb lists only in-frame clones, some missing. The sample lists more than 140,000 clones; over 75% were seen once. Sequenced material: peripheral blood. These receptors all come from a human donor in a cohort sampled during active COVID-19. The CDR3 runs from the conserved cysteine through the conserved F or W. D genes are given only for firm matches. Clone size is stated in some rows and not others, as once, few, many or a class when expanded.

CDR3 protein | CDR3 DNA | J gene | V gene | D gene | clone size | CDR3 length
CASSHRGGELFF | TGTGCCAGCAGTCACAGGGGTGGGGAGCTGTTTTTT | TRBJ2-2 | TRBV12-3/TRBV12-4 | TRBD1 | once | 12
CATSDFPSAGNNEQFF | TGTGCCACCAGTGATTTTCCCTCAGCGGGTAACAATGAGCAGTTCTTC | TRBJ2-1 | TRBV24-1 | - | - | 16
CASSLGLISGGYNEQFF | TGTGCCAGCAGCTTGGGGCTTATTAGCGGGGGATACAATGAGCAGTTCTTC | TRBJ2-1 | TRBV5-4 | TRBD2 | once | 17
CASSKSGPSGEARYF | TGTGCCAGCAGTAAAAGCGGACCCTCCGGAGAGGCGCGGTACTTC | TRBJ2-7 | TRBV7-2 | - | - | 15
CASSTPASSGTGELFF | TGTGCCAGTAGTACCCCCGCCAGCTCGGGCACCGGGGAGCTGTTTTTT | TRBJ2-2 | TRBV19 | - | - | 16
CASSRENNNSPLHF | TGTGCCAGCAGTCGGGAAAACAATAATTCACCCCTCCACTTT | TRBJ1-6 | TRBV2 | - | - | 14
CASSPDRGPRDEQYF | TGTGCCAGCAGCCCCGACAGGGGGCCTCGGGACGAGCAGTACTTC | TRBJ2-7 | TRBV7-2 | TRBD1 | few | 15
CASSKTGAGANVLTF | TGTGCCAGCAGCAAAACAGGGGCTGGGGCCAACGTCCTGACTTTC | TRBJ2-6 | TRBV7-3 | TRBD1 | - | 15
CASSSHLGAGGREQFF | TGTGCCAGCAGCTCCCATCTGGGAGCGGGAGGTCGCGAGCAGTTCTTC | TRBJ2-1 | TRBV7-3 | TRBD2 | - | 16
CASTLGTGPSSGNTIYF | TGTGCCAGCACCCTAGGGACAGGGCCGAGCTCTGGAAACACCATATATTTT | TRBJ1-3 | TRBV28 | TRBD1 | - | 17
CASSDGDRVVGSYGYTF | TGTGCCAGCAGTGATGGGGACAGGGTCGTAGGAAGCTATGGCTACACCTTC | TRBJ1-2 | TRBV2 | TRBD1 | few | 17
CASSRIAGGRGGNEQFF | TGTGCCAGCAGCCGCATAGCGGGAGGGCGGGGAGGCAATGAGCAGTTCTTC | TRBJ2-1 | TRBV3-1/TRBV3-2 | TRBD2 | - | 17